Listed below are T cell receptor beta chains from one sample, sequenced in a study of blood T cell repertoires in COVID-19. TCRdb's table, derived via immunoSEQ multiplex PCR, lists solely in-frame clones and lacks some. This repertoire shows around 230,000 clones, approximately 86% found once; its top ten account for roughly 3.5%. The specimen was PBMCs or T cells enriched from blood (not recorded which). Every receptor here comes from a woman aged 40 to 50 with acute COVID-19. CDR3s include the opening cysteine and the closing phenylalanine or tryptophan. D genes are given only for firm matches. Not all rows give a size; the values are once, few, many and, for expanded clones, a class.

CDR3 DNA: TGCAGTGCTAGTCCTCCGGGACTAGCGGGAGGCTCCTACGAGCAGTACTTC
CDR3 protein: CSASPPGLAGGSYEQYF
clone size: -
D gene: TRBD2
V gene: TRBV20-1
J gene: TRBJ2-7

CDR3 DNA: TGTGCCACCAGCAGAGAACAGTACAATGAGCAGTTCTTC
CDR3 protein: CATSREQYNEQFF
clone size: few
D gene: -
V gene: TRBV15
J gene: TRBJ2-1

CDR3 DNA: TGTGCCTGGCAGACAGGATCTGGAAACACCATATATTTT
CDR3 protein: CAWQTGSGNTIYF
clone size: -
D gene: -
V gene: TRBV30
J gene: TRBJ1-3

CDR3 DNA: TGCGCCAGCAGCTTGGCGACTAGCGGAGGAAGGTCCTACGAGCAGTACTTC
CDR3 protein: CASSLATSGGRSYEQYF
clone size: -
D gene: TRBD2
V gene: TRBV5-1
J gene: TRBJ2-7

CDR3 DNA: TGTGCCAGCAGCTTAGCCTCAGGGCTGTCGTATGGAAACACCATATATTTT
CDR3 protein: CASSLASGLSYGNTIYF
clone size: once
D gene: -
V gene: TRBV13
J gene: TRBJ1-3

CDR3 DNA: TGCGCCAGCAGCTTGAGGCCTAGCGGGACCCAAGAGACCCAGTACTTC
CDR3 protein: CASSLRPSGTQETQYF
clone size: -
D gene: TRBD2
V gene: TRBV5-1
J gene: TRBJ2-5

CDR3 DNA: TGCGCCAGCAGCCCGGGACTAGTCGCCCGCCGGGGCAATGAGCAGTTCTTC
CDR3 protein: CASSPGLVARRGNEQFF
clone size: -
D gene: TRBD2
V gene: TRBV5-1
J gene: TRBJ2-1

CDR3 DNA: TGTGCCAGCAGCGAATGGAGTGGGAGTCTGGTCAATGAGCAGTTCTTC
CDR3 protein: CASSEWSGSLVNEQFF
clone size: -
D gene: -
V gene: TRBV14
J gene: TRBJ2-1

CDR3 DNA: TGTGCCAGCAGCCAAAAAATGGAGTCTGGAAACACCATATATTTT
CDR3 protein: CASSQKMESGNTIYF
clone size: -
D gene: -
V gene: TRBV3-1/TRBV3-2
J gene: TRBJ1-3

CDR3 DNA: TGTGCCAGCAGCGCCAGTGGAGCAGATACGCAGTATTTT
CDR3 protein: CASSASGADTQYF
clone size: -
D gene: -
V gene: TRBV9
J gene: TRBJ2-3

CDR3 DNA: TGTGCCAGCAGTCCGTGGACAGGGGGCGGATCCGGGACTGAAGCTTTCTTT
CDR3 protein: CASSPWTGGGSGTEAFF
clone size: -
D gene: TRBD1
V gene: TRBV28
J gene: TRBJ1-1

CDR3 DNA: TGTGCCAGCAGTGAAGAACGAACCGGGACTAGCTCTTTCGAGCAGTACTTC
CDR3 protein: CASSEERTGTSSFEQYF
clone size: -
D gene: TRBD2
V gene: TRBV2
J gene: TRBJ2-7

CDR3 DNA: TGTGCCAGCAGCCCACGCAGGGGGCTTGGAAACACCATATATTTT
CDR3 protein: CASSPRRGLGNTIYF
clone size: once
D gene: TRBD1
V gene: TRBV11-3
J gene: TRBJ1-3

CDR3 DNA: TGCGCCAGCAGCTCGGACACTCCGAACACTGAAGCTTTCTTT
CDR3 protein: CASSSDTPNTEAFF
clone size: -
D gene: -
V gene: TRBV10-1
J gene: TRBJ1-1

CDR3 DNA: TGTGCCAGCACCAATCGGGGAGGCTACACCTTC
CDR3 protein: CASTNRGGYTF
clone size: -
D gene: -
V gene: TRBV5-6
J gene: TRBJ1-2

CDR3 DNA: TGCGCCAGCAGCGGGAGCGGCAGGGGAAAAGAAAAACTGTTTTTT
CDR3 protein: CASSGSGRGKEKLFF
clone size: -
D gene: -
V gene: TRBV4-1
J gene: TRBJ1-4

CDR3 DNA: TGTGCCAGCAGCCGGGCCGGGAGAGGGAACAATGAGCAGTTCTTC
CDR3 protein: CASSRAGRGNNEQFF
clone size: -
D gene: -
V gene: TRBV11-3
J gene: TRBJ2-1

CDR3 DNA: TGCGCCAGCAGCTTGGTAACAGGGGACAAGTACGAGCAGTACTTC
CDR3 protein: CASSLVTGDKYEQYF
clone size: -
D gene: TRBD1
V gene: TRBV5-1
J gene: TRBJ2-7

CDR3 DNA: TGCGCCAGCAGTGAGACTAGCGGCTTAGCCAAAAACATTCAGTACTTC
CDR3 protein: CASSETSGLAKNIQYF
clone size: -
D gene: TRBD2
V gene: TRBV10-1
J gene: TRBJ2-4

CDR3 DNA: TGTGCCAGCAGCTGGGTGGGACAGGGGGCCGGGGAGCTGTTTTTT
CDR3 protein: CASSWVGQGAGELFF
clone size: -
D gene: TRBD1
V gene: TRBV13
J gene: TRBJ2-2

CDR3 DNA: TGCGCCAGCAGCTTGGTGGGCGGGGGGTCCTACGAGCAGTACTTC
CDR3 protein: CASSLVGGGSYEQYF
clone size: -
D gene: TRBD2
V gene: TRBV5-1
J gene: TRBJ2-7

CDR3 DNA: TGTGCCAGCTCCGCGGGGGGCACTGAAGCTTTCTTT
CDR3 protein: CASSAGGTEAFF
clone size: -
D gene: -
V gene: TRBV18
J gene: TRBJ1-1

CDR3 DNA: TGTGCCAGCTCGCGAAATACAGGACTAGCCCGGCGTGAGCAGTTCTTC
CDR3 protein: CASSRNTGLARREQFF
clone size: -
D gene: TRBD2
V gene: TRBV18
J gene: TRBJ2-1

CDR3 DNA: TGTGCCAGCAGACGCCGGACAGGGGGCTCGTACGAGCAGTACTTC
CDR3 protein: CASRRRTGGSYEQYF
clone size: few
D gene: TRBD1
V gene: TRBV6-5
J gene: TRBJ2-7

CDR3 DNA: TGTGCCAGCAGCTCCACCGGACAGGGAAATTCACCCCTCCACTTT
CDR3 protein: CASSSTGQGNSPLHF
clone size: -
D gene: TRBD1
V gene: TRBV5-5
J gene: TRBJ1-6

CDR3 DNA: TGTGCCAGCAGTGAAGGACAACAGGGGCTCCGCTACAATGAGCAGTTCTTC
CDR3 protein: CASSEGQQGLRYNEQFF
clone size: -
D gene: TRBD1
V gene: TRBV6-1
J gene: TRBJ2-1

CDR3 DNA: TGTGCCAGTAGTCGCACAGGGTCTGACACTGAAGCTTTCTTT
CDR3 protein: CASSRTGSDTEAFF
clone size: -
D gene: -
V gene: TRBV19
J gene: TRBJ1-1

CDR3 DNA: TGTGCCAGTAATAAGAACGGGAGGAGTGGAGAGACCCAGTACTTC
CDR3 protein: CASNKNGRSGETQYF
clone size: -
D gene: TRBD2
V gene: TRBV19
J gene: TRBJ2-5

CDR3 DNA: TGTGCCAGCAGCTTGGTAGGTCAGGGCACTGAAGCTTTCTTT
CDR3 protein: CASSLVGQGTEAFF
clone size: -
D gene: -
V gene: TRBV5-6
J gene: TRBJ1-1

CDR3 DNA: TGTGCCAGCAGCCAAGGAGGAGGAAACGAGCAGTACTTC
CDR3 protein: CASSQGGGNEQYF
clone size: -
D gene: -
V gene: TRBV14
J gene: TRBJ2-7

CDR3 DNA: TGTGCCAGCAGCTTAAGAGGGTCCTACGAGCAGTACTTC
CDR3 protein: CASSLRGSYEQYF
clone size: -
D gene: -
V gene: TRBV7-2
J gene: TRBJ2-7

CDR3 DNA: TGTGCCAGCAGTCGGGCCCGGGACAGGGGGTACTATGGCTACACCTTC
CDR3 protein: CASSRARDRGYYGYTF
clone size: -
D gene: TRBD1
V gene: TRBV27
J gene: TRBJ1-2

CDR3 DNA: TGTGCCAGCTCAGAGACGACAGGGTTTTTCGGCTACACCTTC
CDR3 protein: CASSETTGFFGYTF
clone size: once
D gene: TRBD1
V gene: TRBV18
J gene: TRBJ1-2

CDR3 DNA: TGTGCCAGCAGCCAAGATGCAATATCAGGGACAGACTATGGCTACACCTTC
CDR3 protein: CASSQDAISGTDYGYTF
clone size: -
D gene: TRBD1
V gene: TRBV4-2
J gene: TRBJ1-2

CDR3 DNA: TGCGCCAGCAGCCCAGGACTAGCGGGTCTCACCGGGGAGCTGTTTTTT
CDR3 protein: CASSPGLAGLTGELFF
clone size: once
D gene: TRBD2
V gene: TRBV5-1
J gene: TRBJ2-2